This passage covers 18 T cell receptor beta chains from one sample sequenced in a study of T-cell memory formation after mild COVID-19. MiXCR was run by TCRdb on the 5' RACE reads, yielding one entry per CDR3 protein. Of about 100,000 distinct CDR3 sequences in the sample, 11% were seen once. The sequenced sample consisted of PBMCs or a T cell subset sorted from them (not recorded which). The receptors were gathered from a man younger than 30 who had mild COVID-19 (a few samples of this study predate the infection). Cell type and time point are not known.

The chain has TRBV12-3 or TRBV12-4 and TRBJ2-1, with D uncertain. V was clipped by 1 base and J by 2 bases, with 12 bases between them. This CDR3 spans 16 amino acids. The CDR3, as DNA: TGTGCCAGCAGTTTAGGGACCTATACGGCCTACAATGAGCAGTTCTTC. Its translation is CASSLGTYTAYNEQFF.

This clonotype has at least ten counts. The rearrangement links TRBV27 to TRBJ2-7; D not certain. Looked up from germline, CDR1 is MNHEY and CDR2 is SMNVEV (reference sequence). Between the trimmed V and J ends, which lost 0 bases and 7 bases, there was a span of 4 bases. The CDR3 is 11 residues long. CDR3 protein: CASSLSGEQYF. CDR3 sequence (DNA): TGTGCCAGCAGTTTATCTGGGGAGCAGTACTTC.

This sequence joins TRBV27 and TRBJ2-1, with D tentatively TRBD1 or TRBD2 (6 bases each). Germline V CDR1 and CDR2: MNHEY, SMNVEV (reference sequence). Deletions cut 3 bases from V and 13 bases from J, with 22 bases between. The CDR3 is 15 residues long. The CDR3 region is CASSFVGGPLNSQFF. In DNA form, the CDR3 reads TGTGCCAGCAGTTTTGTTGGGGGGCCCCTTAACTCACAGTTCTTC.

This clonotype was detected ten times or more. In DNA, the CDR3 is TGTGCCAGCAGCTTAGGCTCACCGGGTCCCTTCTACGAGCAGTACGTC. It is translated as CASSLGSPGPFYEQYV. The chain uses TRBV7-9 and TRBJ2-7; D uncertain. V lost 1 base, J lost 3 bases, and 16 bases lay in between. CDR3 length: 16 residues. Per the germline V gene, CDR1 is SEHNR and CDR2 is FQNEAQ (reference sequence).

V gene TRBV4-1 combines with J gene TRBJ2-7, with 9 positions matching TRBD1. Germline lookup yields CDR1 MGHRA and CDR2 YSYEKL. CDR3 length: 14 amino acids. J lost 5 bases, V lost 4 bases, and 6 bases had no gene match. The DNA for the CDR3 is TGCGCCAGCAGCCTACAGGGGGCATCTGACGAGCAGTACTTC. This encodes CASSLQGASDEQYF.

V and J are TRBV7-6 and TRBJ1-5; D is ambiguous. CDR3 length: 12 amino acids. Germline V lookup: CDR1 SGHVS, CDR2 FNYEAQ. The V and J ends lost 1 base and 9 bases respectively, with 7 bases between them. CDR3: CASSLVVGPQHF. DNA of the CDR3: TGTGCCAGCAGCTTAGTGGTGGGGCCCCAGCATTTT.

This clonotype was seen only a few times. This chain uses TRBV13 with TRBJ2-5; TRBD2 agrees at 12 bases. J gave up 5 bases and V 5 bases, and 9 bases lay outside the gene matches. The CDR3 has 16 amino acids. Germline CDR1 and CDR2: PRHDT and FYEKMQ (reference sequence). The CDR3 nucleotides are TGTGCCAGCAGCCTCTGGACTAGCGGGGCGGGGGAGACCCAGTACTTC. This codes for CASSLWTSGAGETQYF.

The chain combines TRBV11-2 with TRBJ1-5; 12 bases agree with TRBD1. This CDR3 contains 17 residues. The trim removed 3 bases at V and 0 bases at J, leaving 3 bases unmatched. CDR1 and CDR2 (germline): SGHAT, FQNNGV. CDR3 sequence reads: CASSLGQGAYSNQPQHF. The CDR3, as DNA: TGTGCCAGCAGCTTGGGACAGGGGGCGTATAGCAATCAGCCCCAGCATTTT.

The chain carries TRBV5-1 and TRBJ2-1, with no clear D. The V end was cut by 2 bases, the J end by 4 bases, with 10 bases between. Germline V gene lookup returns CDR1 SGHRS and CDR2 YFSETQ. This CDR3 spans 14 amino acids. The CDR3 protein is CASSFRPGYNEQFF. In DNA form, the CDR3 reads TGCGCCAGCAGCTTCAGGCCCGGGTACAATGAGCAGTTCTTC. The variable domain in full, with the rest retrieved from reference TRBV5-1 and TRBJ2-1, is KAGVTQTPRYLIKTRGQQVTLSCSPISGHRSVSWYQQTPGQGLQFLFEYFSETQRNKGNFPGRFSGRQFSNSRSEMNVSTLELGDSALYLCASSFRPGYNEQFFGPGTRLTVL.

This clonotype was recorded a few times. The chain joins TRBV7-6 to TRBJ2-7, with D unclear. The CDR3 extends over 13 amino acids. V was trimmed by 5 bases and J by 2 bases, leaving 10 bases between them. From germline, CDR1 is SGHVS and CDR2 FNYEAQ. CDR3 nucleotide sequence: TGTGCCAGCAGCGCTGGACGAGCCTACGAGCAGTACTTC. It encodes CASSAGRAYEQYF.

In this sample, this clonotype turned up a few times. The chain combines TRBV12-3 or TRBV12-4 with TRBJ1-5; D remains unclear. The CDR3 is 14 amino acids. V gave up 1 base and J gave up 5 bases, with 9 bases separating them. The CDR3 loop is CASSLGGPDQPQHF. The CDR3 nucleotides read TGTGCCAGCAGTTTAGGAGGGCCGGATCAGCCCCAGCATTTT.

DNA for the CDR3: TGCAGTGCTAGAGATTCGGGGGGGACCGGAAATGAGCAGTTCTTC. Its translation: CSARDSGGTGNEQFF. This chain joins TRBV20-1 and TRBJ2-1, with 8 bases identical to TRBD2. Germline CDR1 DFQATT, CDR2 SNEGSKA (reference sequence). The V gene end was trimmed by 0 bases and the J gene end by 7 bases; junction bases not matched to a gene: 8. The CDR3 is made up of 15 amino acids.

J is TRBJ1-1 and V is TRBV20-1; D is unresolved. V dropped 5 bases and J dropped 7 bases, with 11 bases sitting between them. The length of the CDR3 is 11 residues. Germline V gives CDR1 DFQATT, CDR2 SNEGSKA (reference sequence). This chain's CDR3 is CSAPLDGEAFF. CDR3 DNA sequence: TGCAGTGCTCCTCTGGACGGTGAAGCTTTCTTT.

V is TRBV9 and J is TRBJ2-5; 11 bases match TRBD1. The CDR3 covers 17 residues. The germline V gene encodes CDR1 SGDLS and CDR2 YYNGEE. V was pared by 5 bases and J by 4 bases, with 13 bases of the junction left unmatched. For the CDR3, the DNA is TGTGCCAGCAGTGACCAGCTCGGACAGGGGGCGGGAGAGACCCAGTACTTC. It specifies CASSDQLGQGAGETQYF.

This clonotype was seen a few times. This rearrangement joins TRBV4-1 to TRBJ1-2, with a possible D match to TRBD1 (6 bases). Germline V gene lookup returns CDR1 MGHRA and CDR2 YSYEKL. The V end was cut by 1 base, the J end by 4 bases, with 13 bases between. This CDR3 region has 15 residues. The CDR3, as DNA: TGCGCCAGCAGCCAAGTACAGGGAATGAGCTATGGCTACACCTTC. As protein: CASSQVQGMSYGYTF.

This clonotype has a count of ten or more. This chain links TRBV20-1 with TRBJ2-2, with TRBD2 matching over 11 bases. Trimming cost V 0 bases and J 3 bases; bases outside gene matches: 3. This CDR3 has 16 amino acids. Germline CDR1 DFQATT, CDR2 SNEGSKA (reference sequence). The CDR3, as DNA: TGCAGTGCTAGAGATCCTAGCGGGGGGCACACCGGGGAGCTGTTTTTT. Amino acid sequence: CSARDPSGGHTGELFF.

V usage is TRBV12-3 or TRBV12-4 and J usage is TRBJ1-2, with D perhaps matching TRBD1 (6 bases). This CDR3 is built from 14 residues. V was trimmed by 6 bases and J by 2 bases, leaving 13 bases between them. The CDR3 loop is CASRGDIPNYGYTF. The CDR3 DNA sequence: TGTGCCAGCAGGGGGGACATACCAAACTATGGCTACACCTTC.

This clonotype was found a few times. CDR3 bases: TGCGCCAGCAGCCAAGGGGAGACCGGCCGCCACGAGCAGTACTTC. Its protein is CASSQGETGRHEQYF. The rearrangement joins TRBV4-3 to TRBJ2-7; D may be TRBD2 (5 bases). Germline loops: CDR1 LGHNA, CDR2 YSLEER. The germline V and J ends were trimmed by 1 base and 5 bases, with 15 bases remaining between them. The CDR3 length is 15 residues.